The T cell receptor (beta chain) under discussion was sequenced for a study of control samples from healthy donors and cancer patients. After removal of 3 bases from V and 5 bases from J, the junction contained 5 bases not matched to a gene. CDR1 KGHSH and CDR2 LQKENI come from the germline V gene. The CDR3 covers 16 residues. Only in-frame clones appear in the TCRdb table, and some are missing; sequencing was by immunoSEQ multiplex PCR. Of more than 150,000 clones detected, about 90% appear once; the ten largest clones hold less than 0.75%. The chain couples TRBV18 to TRBJ2-1, with TRBD2 matching 12 bases. The receptor comes from a woman aged 25 to 45 in good health. The specimen was blood. The CDR3 DNA is TGTGCCAGCTCACCTCTGCTAGCGGGAGGGGACAATGAGCAGTTCTTC. Its protein product is CASSPLLAGGDNEQFF.